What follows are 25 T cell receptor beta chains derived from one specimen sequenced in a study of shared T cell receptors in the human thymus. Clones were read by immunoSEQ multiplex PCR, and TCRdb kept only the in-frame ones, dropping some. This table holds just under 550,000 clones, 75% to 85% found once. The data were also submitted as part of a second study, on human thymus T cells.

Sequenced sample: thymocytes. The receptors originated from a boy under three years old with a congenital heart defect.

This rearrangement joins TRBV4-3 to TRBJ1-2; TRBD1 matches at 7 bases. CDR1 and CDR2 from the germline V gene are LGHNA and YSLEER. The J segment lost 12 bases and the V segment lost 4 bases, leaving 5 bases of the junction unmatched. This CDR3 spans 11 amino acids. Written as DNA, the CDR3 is TGCGCCAGCAGCCGGGACAGACTTCACACCTTC. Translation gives CASSRDRLHTF.

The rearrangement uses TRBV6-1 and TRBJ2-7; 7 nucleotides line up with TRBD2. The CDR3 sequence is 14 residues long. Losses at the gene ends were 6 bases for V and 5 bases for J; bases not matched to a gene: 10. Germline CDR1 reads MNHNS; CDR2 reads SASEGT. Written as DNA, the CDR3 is TGTGCCAGCAGACCGCTAGCGGCGGGGGACGAGCAGTACTTC. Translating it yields CASRPLAAGDEQYF.

This CDR3 is CASSPRGRRETQYF. CDR3 nucleotides: TGTGCCAGCAGCCCAAGGGGGCGTCGGGAGACCCAGTACTTC. This sequence joins TRBV7-2 and TRBJ2-5, with TRBD1 matching over 7 bases. The CDR3 consists of 14 residues. CDR1 is SGHTA and CDR2 is FQGNSA in the germline V gene. The J segment lost 5 bases and the V segment lost 5 bases, leaving 8 bases of the junction unmatched.

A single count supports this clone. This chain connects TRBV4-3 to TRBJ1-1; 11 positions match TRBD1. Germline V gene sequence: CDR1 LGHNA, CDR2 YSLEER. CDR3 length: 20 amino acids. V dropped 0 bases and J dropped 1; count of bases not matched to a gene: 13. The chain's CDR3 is CASSQEGQGAPFGGNTEAFF. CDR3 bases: TGCGCCAGCAGCCAAGAAGGACAGGGGGCCCCATTCGGCGGGAACACTGAAGCTTTCTTT.

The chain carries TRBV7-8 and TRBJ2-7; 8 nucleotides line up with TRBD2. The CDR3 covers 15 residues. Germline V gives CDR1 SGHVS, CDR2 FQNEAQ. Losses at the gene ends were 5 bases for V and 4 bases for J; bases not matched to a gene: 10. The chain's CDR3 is CASSVFAGGGYEQYF. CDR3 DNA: TGTGCCAGCAGCGTATTCGCGGGGGGTGGGTACGAGCAGTACTTC.

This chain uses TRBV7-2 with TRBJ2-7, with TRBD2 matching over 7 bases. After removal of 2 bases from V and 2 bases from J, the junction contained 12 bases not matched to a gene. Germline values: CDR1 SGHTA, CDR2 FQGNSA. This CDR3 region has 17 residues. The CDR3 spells CASSLPPRSGTTYEQYF. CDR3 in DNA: TGTGCCAGCAGCTTACCTCCGAGAAGCGGGACCACCTACGAGCAGTACTTC.

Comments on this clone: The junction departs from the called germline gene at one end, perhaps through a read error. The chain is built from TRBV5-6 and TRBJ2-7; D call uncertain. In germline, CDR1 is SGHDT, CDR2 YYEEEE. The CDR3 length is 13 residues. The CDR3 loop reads CASSLVPEYGQYF. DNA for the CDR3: TGTGCCAGCAGCTTGGTACCGGAGTACGGGCAGTACTTC.

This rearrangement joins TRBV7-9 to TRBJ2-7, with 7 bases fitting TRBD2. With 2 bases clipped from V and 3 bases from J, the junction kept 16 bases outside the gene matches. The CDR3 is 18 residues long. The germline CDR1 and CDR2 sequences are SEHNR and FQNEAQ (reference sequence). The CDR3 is CASSLPKLEGGHLYEQYF. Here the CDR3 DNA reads TGTGCCAGCAGCTTACCCAAGCTCGAGGGAGGGCACCTCTACGAGCAGTACTTC.

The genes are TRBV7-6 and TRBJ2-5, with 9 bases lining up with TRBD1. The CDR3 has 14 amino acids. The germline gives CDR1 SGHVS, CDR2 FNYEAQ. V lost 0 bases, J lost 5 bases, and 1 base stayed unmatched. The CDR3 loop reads CASSLAGQGETQYF. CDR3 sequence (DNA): TGTGCCAGCAGCTTAGCGGGACAGGGCGAGACCCAGTACTTC.

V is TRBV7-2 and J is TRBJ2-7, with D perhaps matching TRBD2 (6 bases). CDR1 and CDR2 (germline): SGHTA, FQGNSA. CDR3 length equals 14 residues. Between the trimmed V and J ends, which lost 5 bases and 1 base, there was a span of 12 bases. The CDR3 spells CASSRIGGSYEQYF. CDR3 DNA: TGTGCCAGCAGCCGGATTGGGGGGTCCTACGAGCAGTACTTC.

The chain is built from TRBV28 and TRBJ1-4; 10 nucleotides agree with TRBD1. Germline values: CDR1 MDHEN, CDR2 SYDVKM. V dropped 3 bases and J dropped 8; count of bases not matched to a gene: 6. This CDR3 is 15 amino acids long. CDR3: CASSFRTDRGEKLFF. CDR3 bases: TGTGCCAGCAGTTTCAGGACGGACAGGGGGGAAAAACTGTTTTTT.

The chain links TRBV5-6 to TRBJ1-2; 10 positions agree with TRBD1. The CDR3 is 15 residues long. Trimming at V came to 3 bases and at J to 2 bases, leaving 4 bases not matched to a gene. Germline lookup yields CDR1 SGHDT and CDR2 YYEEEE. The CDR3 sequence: CASSWDRGGNYGYTF. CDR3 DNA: TGTGCCAGCAGCTGGGACAGGGGTGGAAACTATGGCTACACCTTC.

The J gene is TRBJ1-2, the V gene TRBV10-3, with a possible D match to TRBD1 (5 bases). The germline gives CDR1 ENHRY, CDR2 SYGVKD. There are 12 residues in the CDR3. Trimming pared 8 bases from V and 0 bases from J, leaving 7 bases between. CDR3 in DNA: TGTGCCATCCCAGGGTCTAACTATGGCTACACCTTC. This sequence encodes CAIPGSNYGYTF.

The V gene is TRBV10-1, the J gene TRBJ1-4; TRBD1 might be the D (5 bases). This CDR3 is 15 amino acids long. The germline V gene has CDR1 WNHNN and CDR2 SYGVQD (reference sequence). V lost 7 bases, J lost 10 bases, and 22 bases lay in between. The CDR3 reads CASIKNQGRGRKLFF. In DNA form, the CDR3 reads TGCGCCAGCATTAAAAACCAGGGTCGTGGTAGAAAACTGTTTTTT.

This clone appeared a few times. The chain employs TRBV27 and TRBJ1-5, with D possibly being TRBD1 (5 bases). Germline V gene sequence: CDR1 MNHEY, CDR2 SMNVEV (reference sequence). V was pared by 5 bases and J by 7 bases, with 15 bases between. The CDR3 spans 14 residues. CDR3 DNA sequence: TGTGCCAGCAGTCCGCAGGGATGCGAACAGCCCCAGCATTTT. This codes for CASSPQGCEQPQHF.

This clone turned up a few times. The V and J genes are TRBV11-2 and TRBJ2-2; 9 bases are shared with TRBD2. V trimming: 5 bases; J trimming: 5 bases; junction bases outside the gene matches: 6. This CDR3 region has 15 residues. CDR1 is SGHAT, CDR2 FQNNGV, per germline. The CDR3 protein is CASSQSREGTGELFF. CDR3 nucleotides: TGTGCCAGCAGCCAGTCGCGGGAGGGGACCGGGGAGCTGTTTTTT.

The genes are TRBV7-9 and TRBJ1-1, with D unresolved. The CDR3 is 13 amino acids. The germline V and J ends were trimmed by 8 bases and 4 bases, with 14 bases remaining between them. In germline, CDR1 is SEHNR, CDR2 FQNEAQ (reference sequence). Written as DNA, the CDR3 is TGTGCCAGCGGATTATGGGAGGTCACTGAAGCTTTCTTT. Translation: CASGLWEVTEAFF. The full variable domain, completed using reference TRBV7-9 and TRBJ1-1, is DTGVSQNPRHKITKRGQNVTFRCDPISEHNRLYWYRQTLGQGPEFLTYFQNEAQLEKSRLLSDRFSAERPKGSFSTLEIQRTEQGDSAMYLCASGLWEVTEAFFGQGTRLTVV.

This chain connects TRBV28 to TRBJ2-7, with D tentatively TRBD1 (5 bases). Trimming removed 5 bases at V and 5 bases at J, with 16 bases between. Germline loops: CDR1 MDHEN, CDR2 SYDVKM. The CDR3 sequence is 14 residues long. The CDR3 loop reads CASSTAQVTHEQYF. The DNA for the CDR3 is TGTGCCAGCAGTACCGCACAGGTGACCCACGAGCAGTACTTC.

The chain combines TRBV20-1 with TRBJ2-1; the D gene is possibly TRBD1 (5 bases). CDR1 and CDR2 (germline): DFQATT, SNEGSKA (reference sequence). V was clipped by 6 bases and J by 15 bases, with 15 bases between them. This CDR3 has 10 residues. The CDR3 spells CSASGHRRFF. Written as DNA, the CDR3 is TGCAGTGCCTCAGGACACAGGCGGTTCTTC.

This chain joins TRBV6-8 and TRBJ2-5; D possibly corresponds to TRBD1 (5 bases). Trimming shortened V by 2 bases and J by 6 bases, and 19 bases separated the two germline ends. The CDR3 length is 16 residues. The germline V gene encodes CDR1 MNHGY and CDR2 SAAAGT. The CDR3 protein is CASSYNRWGKLKTQYF. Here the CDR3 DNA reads TGTGCCAGCAGTTACAACAGGTGGGGTAAGTTAAAGACCCAGTACTTC.

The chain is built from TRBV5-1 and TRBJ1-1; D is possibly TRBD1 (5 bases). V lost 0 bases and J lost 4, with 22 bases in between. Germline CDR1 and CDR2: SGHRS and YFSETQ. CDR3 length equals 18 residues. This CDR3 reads CASSLAGAGDDRSTEAFF. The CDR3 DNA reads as TGCGCCAGCAGCTTGGCCGGAGCGGGGGATGATCGGAGCACTGAAGCTTTCTTT.

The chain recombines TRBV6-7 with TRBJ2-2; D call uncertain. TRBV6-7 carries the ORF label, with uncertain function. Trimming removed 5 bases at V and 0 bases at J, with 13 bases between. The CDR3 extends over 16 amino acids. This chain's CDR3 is CASSHTRNPNTGELFF. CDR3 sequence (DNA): TGTGCCAGCAGTCATACACGAAACCCGAACACCGGGGAGCTGTTTTTT.

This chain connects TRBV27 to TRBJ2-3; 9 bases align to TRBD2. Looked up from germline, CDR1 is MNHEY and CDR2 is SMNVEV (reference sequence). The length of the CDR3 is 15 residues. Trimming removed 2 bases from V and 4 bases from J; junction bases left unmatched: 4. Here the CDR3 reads CASSLVSGSADTQYF. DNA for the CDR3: TGTGCCAGCAGTTTAGTTAGCGGGAGCGCAGATACGCAGTATTTT.

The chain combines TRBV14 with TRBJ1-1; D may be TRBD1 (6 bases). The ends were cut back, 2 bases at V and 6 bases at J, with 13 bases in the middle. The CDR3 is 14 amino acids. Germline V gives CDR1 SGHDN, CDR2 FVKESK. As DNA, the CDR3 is TGTGCCAGCAGCCAAATATCGGGGGGCTCTGAAGCTTTCTTT. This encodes CASSQISGGSEAFF.

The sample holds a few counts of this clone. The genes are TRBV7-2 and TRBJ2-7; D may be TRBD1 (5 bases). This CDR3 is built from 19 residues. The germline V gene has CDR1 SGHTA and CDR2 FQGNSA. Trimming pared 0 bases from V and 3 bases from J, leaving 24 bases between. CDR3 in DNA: TGTGCCAGCAGCTTAGCGCTTAGAAGTACAGGTAGCTCTCTCTACGAGCAGTACTTC. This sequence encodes CASSLALRSTGSSLYEQYF.